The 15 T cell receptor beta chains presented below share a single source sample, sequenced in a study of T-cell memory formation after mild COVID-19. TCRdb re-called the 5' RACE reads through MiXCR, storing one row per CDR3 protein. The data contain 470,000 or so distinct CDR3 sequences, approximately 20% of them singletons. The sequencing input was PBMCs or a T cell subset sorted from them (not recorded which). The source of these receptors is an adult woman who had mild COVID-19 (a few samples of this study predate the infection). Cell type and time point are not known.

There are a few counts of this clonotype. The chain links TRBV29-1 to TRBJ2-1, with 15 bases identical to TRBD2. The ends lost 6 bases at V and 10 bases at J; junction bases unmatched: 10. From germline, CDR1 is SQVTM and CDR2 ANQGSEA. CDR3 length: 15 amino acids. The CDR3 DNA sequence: TGCAGCGTCCACGGACTAGCGGGGGGGCTCAGGGAGCAGTTCTTC. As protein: CSVHGLAGGLREQFF.

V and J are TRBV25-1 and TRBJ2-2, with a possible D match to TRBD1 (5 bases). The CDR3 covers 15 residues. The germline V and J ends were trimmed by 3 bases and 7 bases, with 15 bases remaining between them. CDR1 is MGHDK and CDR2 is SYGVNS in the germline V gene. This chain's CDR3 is CASSDRSRVYGELFF. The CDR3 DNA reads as TGTGCCAGCAGTGATAGATCCAGGGTTTACGGGGAGCTGTTTTTT.

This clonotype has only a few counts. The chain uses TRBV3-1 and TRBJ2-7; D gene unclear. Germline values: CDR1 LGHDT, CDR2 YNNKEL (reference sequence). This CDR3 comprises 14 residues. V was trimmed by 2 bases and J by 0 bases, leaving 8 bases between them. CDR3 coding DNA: TGTGCCAGCAGCCAAAAGGGCACCTCCTACGAGCAGTACTTC. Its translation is CASSQKGTSYEQYF.

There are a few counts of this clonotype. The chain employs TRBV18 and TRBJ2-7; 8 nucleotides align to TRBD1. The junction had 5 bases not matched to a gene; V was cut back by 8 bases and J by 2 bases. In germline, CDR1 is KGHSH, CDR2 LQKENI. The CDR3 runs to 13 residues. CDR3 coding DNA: TGTGCCAGCGGACAGGGTTCGACCTACGAGCAGTACTTC. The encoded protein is CASGQGSTYEQYF.

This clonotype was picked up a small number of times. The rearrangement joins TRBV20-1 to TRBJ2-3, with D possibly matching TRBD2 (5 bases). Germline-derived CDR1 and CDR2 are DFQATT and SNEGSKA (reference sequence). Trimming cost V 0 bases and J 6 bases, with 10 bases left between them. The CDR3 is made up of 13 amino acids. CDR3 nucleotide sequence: TGCAGTGCTAGAGAAAGCGGCCGGGATACGCAGTATTTT. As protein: CSARESGRDTQYF.

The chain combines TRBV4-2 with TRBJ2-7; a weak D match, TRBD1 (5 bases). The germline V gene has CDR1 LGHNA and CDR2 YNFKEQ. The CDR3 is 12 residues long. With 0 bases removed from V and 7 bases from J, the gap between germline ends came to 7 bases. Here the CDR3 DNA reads TGTGCCAGCAGCCAAGACCAGGGAGAGCAGTACTTC. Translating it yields CASSQDQGEQYF.

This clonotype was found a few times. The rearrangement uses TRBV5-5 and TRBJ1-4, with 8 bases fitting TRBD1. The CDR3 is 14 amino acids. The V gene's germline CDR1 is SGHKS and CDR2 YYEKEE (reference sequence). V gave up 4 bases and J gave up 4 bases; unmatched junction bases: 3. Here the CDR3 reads CASSRDRSNEKLFF. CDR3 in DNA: TGTGCCAGCAGCCGGGACAGGAGTAATGAAAAACTGTTTTTT.

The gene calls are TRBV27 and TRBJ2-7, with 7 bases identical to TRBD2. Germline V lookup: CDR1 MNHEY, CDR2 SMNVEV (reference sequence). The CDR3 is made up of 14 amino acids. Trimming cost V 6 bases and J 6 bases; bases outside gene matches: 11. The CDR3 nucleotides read TGTGCCAGCAGCCCTGGACTAGTGAGGGCCGAGCAGTACTTC. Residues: CASSPGLVRAEQYF.

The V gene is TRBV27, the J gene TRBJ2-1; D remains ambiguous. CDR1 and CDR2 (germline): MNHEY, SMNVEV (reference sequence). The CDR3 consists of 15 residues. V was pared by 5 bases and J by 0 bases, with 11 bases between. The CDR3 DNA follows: TGTGCCAGCAGTCCGGATCTCAGCTCCTACAATGAGCAGTTCTTC. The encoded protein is CASSPDLSSYNEQFF.

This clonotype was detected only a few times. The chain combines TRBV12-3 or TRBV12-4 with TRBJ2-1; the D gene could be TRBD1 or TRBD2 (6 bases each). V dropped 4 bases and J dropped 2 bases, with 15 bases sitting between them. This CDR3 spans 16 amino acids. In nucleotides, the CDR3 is TGTGCCAGCAGTTCGACGAGGGGGGAACCCTACAATGAGCAGTTCTTC. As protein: CASSSTRGEPYNEQFF.

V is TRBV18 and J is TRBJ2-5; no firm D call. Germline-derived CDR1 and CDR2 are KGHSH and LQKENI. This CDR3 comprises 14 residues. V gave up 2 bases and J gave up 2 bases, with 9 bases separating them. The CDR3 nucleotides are TGTGCCAGCTCACCAACTGGCAGACAAGAGACCCAGTACTTC. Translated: CASSPTGRQETQYF.

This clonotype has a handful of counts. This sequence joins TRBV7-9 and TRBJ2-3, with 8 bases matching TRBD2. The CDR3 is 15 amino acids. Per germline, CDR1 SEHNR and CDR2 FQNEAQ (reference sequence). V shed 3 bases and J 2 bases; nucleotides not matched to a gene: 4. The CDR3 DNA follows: TGTGCCAGCAGCTTCGGCGGGGGGTACACAGATACGCAGTATTTT. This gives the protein CASSFGGGYTDTQYF.

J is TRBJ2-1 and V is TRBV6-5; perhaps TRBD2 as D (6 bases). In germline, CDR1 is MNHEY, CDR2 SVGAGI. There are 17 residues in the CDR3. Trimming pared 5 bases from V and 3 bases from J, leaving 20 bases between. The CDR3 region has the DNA TGTGCCAGCAGTATTGGATGGGGGGAAGCGCTCTACAATGAGCAGTTCTTC. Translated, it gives CASSIGWGEALYNEQFF.

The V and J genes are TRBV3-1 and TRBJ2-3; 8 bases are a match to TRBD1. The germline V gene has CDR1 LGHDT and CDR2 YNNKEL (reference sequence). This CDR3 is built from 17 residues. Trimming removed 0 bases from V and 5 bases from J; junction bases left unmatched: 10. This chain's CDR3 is CASSQDGPGGKKDTQYF. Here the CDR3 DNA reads TGTGCCAGCAGCCAAGACGGGCCAGGGGGCAAGAAAGATACGCAGTATTTT.

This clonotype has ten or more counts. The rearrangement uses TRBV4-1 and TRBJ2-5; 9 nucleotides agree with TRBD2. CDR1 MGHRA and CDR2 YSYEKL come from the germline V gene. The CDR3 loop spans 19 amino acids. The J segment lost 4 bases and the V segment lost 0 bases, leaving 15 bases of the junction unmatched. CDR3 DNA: TGCGCCAGCAGCCAAGATCGGGATGGTAGCGGGGGATTCCGAGAGACCCAGTACTTC. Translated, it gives CASSQDRDGSGGFRETQYF.